The present TCR beta chain was sequenced within a study of OX40 agonist ivuxolimab in advanced cancers. Overall study: Earlier anti-PD-1, anti-PD-L1 or anti-CTLA-4 therapy was permitted; about 44% had received some. Whole-study findings and limits: CD4+ and CD8+ blood T cells expanded clonally by week 6 at 0.1 to 3.0 mg/kg. More expanded clones were seen, on average, in CD8+ T cells than in CD4+.

Trimming pared 0 bases from V and 4 bases from J, leaving 9 bases between. The germline CDR1 and CDR2 sequences are SGHVS and FNYEAQ. The CDR3 has 15 amino acids. TCRdb keeps only in-frame clones here, not all; method: immunoSEQ multiplex PCR. The sample lists around 60,000 clones, about 85% occurring once. In the case of this clone: Its cognate antigen is unknown.

J is TRBJ2-2 and V is TRBV7-6, with D perhaps matching TRBD1 (5 bases). The sample in question was CD4+ or CD8+ T cells sorted from blood, obtained in a trial of the OX40 agonist ivuxolimab. This sequence was found in an adult with an advanced solid tumor such as melanoma, head and neck, liver or kidney cancer. This CDR3 is CASSLASGFTGELFF. In nucleotides, the CDR3 is TGTGCCAGCAGCTTAGCGTCAGGGTTCACCGGGGAGCTGTTTTTT.